This TCR beta chain was retrieved from a study of CD4+ T cells in melanoma. Here immunoSEQ multiplex PCR was the method, and the copy in TCRdb shows in-frame clones only, minus some. Among 110,000 to 150,000 clones listed, about nine tenths were seen once. In germline, CDR1 is SGHKS, CDR2 YYEKEE (reference sequence). V was trimmed by 4 bases and J by 2 bases, leaving 12 bases between them. The CDR3 runs to 14 residues. The chain recombines TRBV5-5 with TRBJ1-2; D not certain. This TCR was recovered from a human donor with melanoma. DNA for the CDR3: TGTGCCAGCAGCAGGTCTCGGATGAACTATGGCTACACCTTC. This encodes CASSRSRMNYGYTF. The full variable domain, with the rest looked up from reference TRBV5-5 and TRBJ1-2, is DAGVTQSPTHLIKTRGQQVTLRCSPISGHKSVSWYQQVLGQGPQFIFQYYEKEERGRGNFPDRFSARQFPNYSSELNVNALLLGDSALYLCASSRSRMNYGYTFGSGTRLTVV.